The 16 T cell receptor beta chains below all came from one sample that was sequenced in a study of identical twins. TCRdb re-called the 5' RACE reads through MiXCR, storing one row per CDR3 protein. The sample includes 200,000 to 250,000 distinct CDR3 sequences, 7.5% of them seen just once. The same sample was also studied in work on yellow fever vaccine responses in identical twins.

Input material: memory (CD45RO+) T cells sorted from blood. The origin of the receptors is a young woman in good health.

This clonotype was recorded a few times. The chain links TRBV12-3 or TRBV12-4 to TRBJ2-5; maybe TRBD1 (6 bases). V lost 5 bases, J lost 0 bases, and 10 bases lay in between. This CDR3 has 14 amino acids. The CDR3 reads CASSPWDNQETQYF. The CDR3 nucleotides read TGTGCCAGCAGTCCTTGGGACAACCAAGAGACCCAGTACTTC.

This clonotype was observed a few times. V gene TRBV5-1 combines with J gene TRBJ2-2; maybe TRBD2 (5 bases). CDR1 SGHRS and CDR2 YFSETQ come from the germline V gene. V was trimmed by 0 bases and J by 4 bases, leaving 10 bases between them. CDR3 length: 15 amino acids. DNA for the CDR3: TGCGCCAGCAGCTTGGACAGCGGAAGCACCGGGGAGCTGTTTTTT. Amino acid sequence: CASSLDSGSTGELFF.

This clonotype was seen many times. The J gene is TRBJ1-4, the V gene TRBV12-3 or TRBV12-4; D ambiguous. V was trimmed by 6 bases and J by 8 bases, leaving 16 bases between them. CDR3 length: 14 amino acids. The CDR3 nucleotides are TGTGCCAGCAGGCTCGCGGGAGGAGGGGAAAAACTGTTTTTT. Translated: CASRLAGGGEKLFF.

This clonotype was counted between two and nine times. The rearrangement joins TRBV5-5 to TRBJ2-1, with TRBD2 matching over 8 bases. This CDR3 region has 14 residues. Germline V lookup: CDR1 SGHKS, CDR2 YYEKEE (reference sequence). Trimming removed 3 bases from V and 7 bases from J; junction bases left unmatched: 6. The CDR3: CASSYGTRGNEQFF. The CDR3 coding sequence is TGTGCCAGCAGCTACGGGACTAGGGGTAATGAGCAGTTCTTC.

This clonotype was counted at least ten times. The chain uses TRBV12-3 or TRBV12-4 and TRBJ2-3, with unresolved D. Between the trimmed V and J ends, which lost 7 bases and 1 base, there was a span of 15 bases. The CDR3 runs 15 residues. The CDR3 DNA reads TGTGCCAGCATAGGTCGTCTTAGGGGCACAGATACGCAGTATTTT. Its translation: CASIGRLRGTDTQYF.

This clonotype was counted many times. The chain uses TRBV10-3 and TRBJ2-1, with 11 bases fitting TRBD2. V shed 6 bases and J 4 bases; nucleotides not matched to a gene: 5. This CDR3 has 15 amino acids. Per germline, CDR1 ENHRY and CDR2 SYGVKD. CDR3 bases: TGTGCCATCAGCAGTACTAGCGGGGGATACAATGAGCAGTTCTTC. This sequence encodes CAISSTSGGYNEQFF.

This clonotype was counted only a few times. The genes are TRBV11-1 and TRBJ2-1, with D possibly matching TRBD1 (5 bases). Looked up from germline, CDR1 is SGHAT and CDR2 is FQDESV (reference sequence). Trimming left V 1 base short and J 11 bases short, with 6 bases between. The CDR3 totals 11 residues. CDR3 in amino acids: CASSLGGKQFF. CDR3 DNA: TGTGCCAGCAGCTTAGGGGGCAAGCAGTTCTTC.

The sample holds many counts of this clonotype. The chain is built from TRBV6-2 or TRBV6-3 and TRBJ2-7; 10 positions match TRBD2. The CDR3 is 15 amino acids. CDR1 is MNHEY and CDR2 is SVGEGT in the germline V gene. With V trimmed by 3 bases and J by 5 bases, 7 bases remained unmatched. The CDR3 coding sequence is TGTGCCAGCAGTTATTCTAGCGGGAGTTCGGACGAGCAGTACTTC. Its protein product is CASSYSSGSSDEQYF.

This clonotype was seen ten or more times. This chain joins TRBV29-1 and TRBJ1-6; D is undetermined. V lost 6 bases and J 9 bases, leaving 18 bases between the germline ends. The germline V gene has CDR1 SQVTM and CDR2 ANQGSEA. The CDR3 is 14 amino acids. CDR3 amino acids: CSVAVTGKGSPLHF. The CDR3 region has the DNA TGCAGCGTGGCCGTGACGGGGAAGGGTTCACCCCTCCACTTT.

This clonotype has a count of ten or more. V and J are TRBV11-1 and TRBJ2-2; tentative D call: TRBD2 (5 bases). The V gene lost 5 bases and the J gene lost 4 bases, with 23 bases spanning the gap. Germline V gene data show CDR1 as SGHAT and CDR2 as FQDESV (reference sequence). The CDR3 has 18 amino acids. The DNA for the CDR3 is TGTGCCAGCAGCACCCCGCGGCGGCAGGACTCGATCACCGGGGAGCTGTTTTTT. It codes for CASSTPRRQDSITGELFF.

This clonotype occurred many times. The chain recombines TRBV5-1 with TRBJ2-7; TRBD2 aligns across 8 bases. CDR3 length equals 15 residues. Germline V gene data show CDR1 as SGHRS and CDR2 as YFSETQ. Germline trimming cut 4 bases from V and 4 bases from J; bases unmatched to any gene: 10. CDR3 coding DNA: TGCGCCAGCAGCGAGGGGAGCGGGAGAACGTACGAGCAGTACTTC. Its translation is CASSEGSGRTYEQYF.

This chain joins TRBV12-5 and TRBJ2-1, with 7 bases aligning to TRBD1. CDR1 LGHNT and CDR2 FRNRAP come from the germline V gene. The CDR3 is 14 amino acids. With 7 bases clipped from V and 2 bases from J, the junction kept 5 bases outside the gene matches. CDR3 amino acids: CASAEGATYNEQFF. CDR3 bases: TGTGCTAGTGCAGAGGGGGCCACCTACAATGAGCAGTTCTTC.

This clonotype was recorded at least ten times. This chain links TRBV12-3 or TRBV12-4 with TRBJ1-1; D is perhaps TRBD1 (5 bases). The CDR3 is 14 residues long. Trimming took off 8 bases at V and 1 base at J, with 14 bases between the two ends. The CDR3 DNA sequence: TGTGCCAGCCGGTGGGGGACCGAGAACACTGAAGCTTTCTTT. Its protein product is CASRWGTENTEAFF.

This clonotype was seen more than once but under ten times. CDR3 coding DNA: TGTGCCAGCAGTTTGATCAGCCTGGCGGACAATGAGCAGTTCTTC. Translated, it gives CASSLISLADNEQFF. The rearrangement links TRBV12-3 or TRBV12-4 to TRBJ2-1; D is uncertain. Trimming removed 3 bases at V and 5 bases at J, with 14 bases between. The CDR3 runs to 15 residues.

The V and J genes are TRBV20-1 and TRBJ1-4, with D uncertain. Germline loops: CDR1 DFQATT, CDR2 SNEGSKA (reference sequence). The germline V and J ends were trimmed by 3 bases and 15 bases, with 20 bases remaining between them. CDR3 length equals 13 residues. Here the CDR3 DNA reads TGCAGTGCTAGGGCCAAATCCCCACGGCCAGTGTTTTTT. This encodes CSARAKSPRPVFF.

This clonotype has just a few counts. J is TRBJ2-3 and V is TRBV20-1, with D uncertain. CDR1 and CDR2 from the germline V gene are DFQATT and SNEGSKA (reference sequence). The V and J ends lost 0 bases and 0 bases respectively, with 19 bases between them. The CDR3 has 18 residues. The CDR3 sequence is CSARDPRQSRRSTDTQYF. The CDR3 coding sequence is TGCAGTGCTAGAGATCCTCGGCAGTCCAGAAGGAGCACAGATACGCAGTATTTT.